One and the same sample provided the 14 T cell receptor beta chains below, sequenced in a study of T-cell memory formation after mild COVID-19. TCRdb analysed the 5' RACE reads with MiXCR anew, one entry per CDR3 protein. The table shows 45,000 to 50,000 distinct CDR3 sequences, with approximately 8% occurring only once. Source material: PBMCs or a T cell subset sorted from them (not recorded which). The receptors here all came from a man aged 18 to 29 who had mild COVID-19 (a few samples of this study predate the infection). Cell type and time point are not known.

This clonotype was counted a few times. V gene TRBV2 combines with J gene TRBJ1-1, with D uncertain. The CDR3 length is 14 residues. The germline V and J ends were trimmed by 5 bases and 4 bases, with 14 bases remaining between them. Germline V gene lookup returns CDR1 SNHLY and CDR2 FYNNEI. The DNA of the CDR3 is TGTGCCAGCAGTCTATCCACGGAGGGCACTGAAGCTTTCTTT. It yields the protein CASSLSTEGTEAFF.

The chain uses TRBV11-2 and TRBJ2-1; D might be TRBD1 (5 bases). Germline lookup yields CDR1 SGHAT and CDR2 FQNNGV. Trimming took 1 base from V and 7 from J, leaving 14 bases between them. The CDR3 length is 15 residues. The CDR3 loop reads CASSLASGARNEQFF. The DNA for the CDR3 is TGTGCCAGCAGCTTAGCTAGTGGGGCAAGGAATGAGCAGTTCTTC.

V is TRBV6-6 and J is TRBJ2-5; D unclear. Trimming removed 2 bases from V and 4 bases from J, with 5 bases in between. Germline V gene lookup returns CDR1 MNHNY and CDR2 SVGAGI (reference sequence). There are 12 residues in the CDR3. The CDR3 loop reads CASSYHSETQYF. The CDR3 coding sequence is TGTGCCAGCAGTTACCATTCAGAGACCCAGTACTTC.

This clonotype was found a few times. The rearrangement uses TRBV20-1 and TRBJ2-3; perhaps TRBD2 as D (6 bases). Germline V gene data show CDR1 as DFQATT and CDR2 as SNEGSKA (reference sequence). CDR3 length: 12 amino acids. Trimming removed 2 bases at V and 8 bases at J, with 11 bases between. The CDR3 nucleotides are TGCAGTGCTAGATCAGAAGCGGGTACGCAGTATTTT. Translated: CSARSEAGTQYF.

This clonotype was counted many times. This chain joins TRBV20-1 and TRBJ2-3; D assignment may be TRBD1 or TRBD2 (5 bases each). There are 18 residues in the CDR3. Trimming pared 2 bases from V and 8 bases from J, leaving 29 bases between. Germline V lookup: CDR1 DFQATT, CDR2 SNEGSKA (reference sequence). The CDR3 loop is CSARLGEGLAPSLGTQYF. The CDR3 nucleotides are TGCAGTGCTAGATTAGGGGAAGGGCTAGCTCCCTCATTAGGTACGCAGTATTTT.

This clonotype was counted ten times or more. The chain couples TRBV12-3 or TRBV12-4 to TRBJ2-5; unclear D gene. Trimming shortened V by 5 bases and J by 5 bases, and 6 bases separated the two germline ends. This CDR3 spans 11 amino acids. CDR3 nucleotide sequence: TGTGCCAGCAGTCCCTCGGAGACCCAGTACTTC. This encodes CASSPSETQYF.

In its sample, this clonotype was seen a few times. This chain uses TRBV6-5 with TRBJ1-1, with D tentatively TRBD1 (5 bases). The CDR3 runs to 16 residues. Trimming took off 0 bases at V and 1 base at J, with 12 bases between the two ends. Germline CDR1 and CDR2: MNHEY and SVGAGI. The CDR3, as DNA: TGTGCCAGCAGTTACTCGTTTGGGACTTCGAACACTGAAGCTTTCTTT. Its protein product is CASSYSFGTSNTEAFF.

This clonotype has ten or more counts. The rearrangement joins TRBV7-9 to TRBJ2-3; D possibly corresponds to TRBD2 (6 bases). Germline lookup yields CDR1 SEHNR and CDR2 FQNEAQ (reference sequence). V was trimmed by 4 bases and J by 4 bases, leaving 15 bases between them. The CDR3 is 15 amino acids. This CDR3 is CASSSYEEGSDTQYF. CDR3 sequence (DNA): TGTGCCAGCAGCTCCTACGAGGAGGGGTCAGATACGCAGTATTTT.

This clonotype was seen a few times. The genes are TRBV11-2 and TRBJ1-2; D not resolved. The germline CDR1 and CDR2 sequences are SGHAT and FQNNGV. The V and J ends lost 4 bases and 8 bases respectively, with 11 bases between them. The CDR3 runs 12 residues. The CDR3 protein is CASSWGGGGYTF. The CDR3 DNA follows: TGTGCCAGCAGCTGGGGAGGTGGGGGCTACACCTTC.

This clonotype was picked up a small number of times. This sequence joins TRBV2 and TRBJ2-7, with D unclear. CDR1 is SNHLY and CDR2 is FYNNEI in the germline V gene. V lost 6 bases, J lost 7 bases, and 13 bases lay in between. The CDR3 has 12 amino acids. This CDR3 reads CASSLLRGEQYV. In nucleotides, the CDR3 is TGTGCCAGCAGCCTACTTCGAGGAGAGCAGTACGTC.

This clonotype was observed a few times. A much larger clone differs by one base, so this may be a read error. V gene TRBV5-5 combines with J gene TRBJ2-4; D is undetermined. CDR1 SGHKS and CDR2 YYEKEE come from the germline V gene (reference sequence). The CDR3 covers 14 residues. The CDR3, as DNA: TGTGTCAGCAGCTTGGATGACAATGGAAGGATTCAGTACTTC. Translating it yields CVSSLDDNGRIQYF.

This clonotype has just a few counts. CDR3: CATSRAVGGNRRETQYF. CDR3 in DNA: TGTGCCACCAGCAGAGCGGTGGGGGGAAACCGCCGGGAGACCCAGTACTTC. V and J are TRBV15 and TRBJ2-5, with D perhaps matching TRBD2 (6 bases). Trimming took 1 base from V and 5 from J, leaving 20 bases between them. The CDR3 loop spans 17 amino acids. Germline V gene data show CDR1 as LNHNV and CDR2 as YYDKDF (reference sequence).

This clonotype was observed many times. The chain has TRBV20-1 and TRBJ2-1; a possible D gene is TRBD1 (5 bases). This CDR3 comprises 12 residues. Germline CDR1 is DFQATT and CDR2 is SNEGSKA (reference sequence). V was trimmed by 1 base and J by 14 bases, leaving 15 bases between them. The CDR3 DNA reads TGCAGTGCTAGAGGTGGGCAGGGTAGTGAGTTCTTC. This gives the protein CSARGGQGSEFF.

A few counts support this clonotype. V usage is TRBV4-3 and J usage is TRBJ2-6, with no clear D. The germline V and J ends were trimmed by 0 bases and 0 bases, with 6 bases remaining between them. Germline-derived CDR1 and CDR2 are LGHNA and YSLEER. The length of the CDR3 is 16 residues. The CDR3 sequence: CASSQDAGSGANVLTF. Here the CDR3 DNA reads TGCGCCAGCAGCCAAGATGCAGGCTCTGGGGCCAACGTCCTGACTTTC.